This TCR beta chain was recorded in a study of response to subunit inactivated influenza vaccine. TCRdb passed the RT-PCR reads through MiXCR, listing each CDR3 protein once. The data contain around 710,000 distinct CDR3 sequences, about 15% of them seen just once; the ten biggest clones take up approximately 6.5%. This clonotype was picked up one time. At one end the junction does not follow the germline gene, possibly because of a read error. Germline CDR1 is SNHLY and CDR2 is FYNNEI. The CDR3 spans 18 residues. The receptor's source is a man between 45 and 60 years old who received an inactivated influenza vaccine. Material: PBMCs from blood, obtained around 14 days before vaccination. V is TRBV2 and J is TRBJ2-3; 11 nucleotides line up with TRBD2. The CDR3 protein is CACSSETVAGGGTDTQYF. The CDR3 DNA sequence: TGTGCCTGCAGTTCGGAAACTGTAGCGGGAGGGGGCACAGATACGCAGTATTTT.